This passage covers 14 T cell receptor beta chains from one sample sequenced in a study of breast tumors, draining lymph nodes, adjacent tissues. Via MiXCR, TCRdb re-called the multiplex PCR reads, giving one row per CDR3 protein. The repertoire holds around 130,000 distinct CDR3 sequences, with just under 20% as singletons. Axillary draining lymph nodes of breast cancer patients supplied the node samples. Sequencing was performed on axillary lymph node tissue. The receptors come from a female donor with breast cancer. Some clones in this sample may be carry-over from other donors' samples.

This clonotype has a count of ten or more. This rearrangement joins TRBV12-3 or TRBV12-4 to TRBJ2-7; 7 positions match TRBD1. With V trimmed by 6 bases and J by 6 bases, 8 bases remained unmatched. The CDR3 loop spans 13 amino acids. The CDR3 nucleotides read TGTGCCAGCAGGGATGGGACAGCTCGCGAGCAGTACTTC. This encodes CASRDGTAREQYF.

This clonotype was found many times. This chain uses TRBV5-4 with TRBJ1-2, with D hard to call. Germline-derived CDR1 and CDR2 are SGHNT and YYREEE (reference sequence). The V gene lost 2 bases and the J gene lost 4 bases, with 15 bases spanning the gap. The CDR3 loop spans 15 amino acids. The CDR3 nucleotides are TGTGCCAGCAGCTTATCATCGGGGTCGGGCTATGGCTACACCTTC. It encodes CASSLSSGSGYGYTF.

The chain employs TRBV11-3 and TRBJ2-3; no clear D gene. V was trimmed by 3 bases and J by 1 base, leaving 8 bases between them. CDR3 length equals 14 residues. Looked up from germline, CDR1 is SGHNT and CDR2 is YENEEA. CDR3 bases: TGTGCCAGCAGCTTTAATGGTGGCACAGATACGCAGTATTTT. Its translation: CASSFNGGTDTQYF.

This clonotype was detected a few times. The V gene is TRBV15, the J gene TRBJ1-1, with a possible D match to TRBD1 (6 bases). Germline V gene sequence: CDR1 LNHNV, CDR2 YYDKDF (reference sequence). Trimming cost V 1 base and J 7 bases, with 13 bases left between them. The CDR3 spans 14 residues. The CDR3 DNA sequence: TGTGCCACCAGCAGAGGAGGGGGAGGGGATGAAGCTTTCTTT. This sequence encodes CATSRGGGGDEAFF.

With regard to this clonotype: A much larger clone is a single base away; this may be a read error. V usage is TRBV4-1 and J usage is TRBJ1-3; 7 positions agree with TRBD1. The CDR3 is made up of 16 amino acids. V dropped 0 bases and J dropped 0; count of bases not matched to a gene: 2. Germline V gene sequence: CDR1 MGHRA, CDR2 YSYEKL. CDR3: CASSQDAGGSGNTIYF. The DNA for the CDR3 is TGCGCCAGCAGCCAAGATGCAGGGGGCTCTGGAAACACCATATATTTT.

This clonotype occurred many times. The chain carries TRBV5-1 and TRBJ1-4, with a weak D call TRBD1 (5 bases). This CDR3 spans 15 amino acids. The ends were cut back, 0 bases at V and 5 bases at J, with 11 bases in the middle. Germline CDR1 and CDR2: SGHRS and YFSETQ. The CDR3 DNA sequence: TGCGCCAGCAGCTTGGCCTCGGGGCTGAATGAAAAACTGTTTTTT. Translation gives CASSLASGLNEKLFF. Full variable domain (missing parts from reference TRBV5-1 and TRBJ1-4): KAGVTQTPRYLIKTRGQQVTLSCSPISGHRSVSWYQQTPGQGLQFLFEYFSETQRNKGNFPGRFSGRQFSNSRSEMNVSTLELGDSALYLCASSLASGLNEKLFFGSGTQLSVL.

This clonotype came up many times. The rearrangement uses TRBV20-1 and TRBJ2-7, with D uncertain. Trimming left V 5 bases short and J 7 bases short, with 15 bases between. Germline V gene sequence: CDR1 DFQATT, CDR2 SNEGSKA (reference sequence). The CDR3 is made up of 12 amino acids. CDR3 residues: CSAYGPSEEQYF. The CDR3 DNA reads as TGCAGTGCTTACGGACCGAGTGAAGAGCAGTACTTC.

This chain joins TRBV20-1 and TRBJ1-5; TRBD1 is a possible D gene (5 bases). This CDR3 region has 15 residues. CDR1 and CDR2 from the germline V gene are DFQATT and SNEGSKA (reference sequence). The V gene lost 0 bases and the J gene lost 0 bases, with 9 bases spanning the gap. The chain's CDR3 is CSARDGGDSNQPQHF. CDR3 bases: TGCAGTGCTAGAGATGGGGGAGATAGCAATCAGCCCCAGCATTTT.

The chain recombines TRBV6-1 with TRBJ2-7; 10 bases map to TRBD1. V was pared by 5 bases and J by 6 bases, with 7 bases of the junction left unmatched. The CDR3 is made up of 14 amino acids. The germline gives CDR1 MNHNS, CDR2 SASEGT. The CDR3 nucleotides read TGTGCCAGCAGTTTCGGACAGGGGGGTGGCGAGCAGTACTTC. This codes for CASSFGQGGGEQYF.

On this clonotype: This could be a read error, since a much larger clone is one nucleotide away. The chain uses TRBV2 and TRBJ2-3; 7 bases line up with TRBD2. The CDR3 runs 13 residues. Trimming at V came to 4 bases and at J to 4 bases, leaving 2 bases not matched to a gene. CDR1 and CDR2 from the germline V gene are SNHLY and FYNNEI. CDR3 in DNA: TGTGCCAGCAGTGGGGGGGGGGCAGATACGCAGTATTTT. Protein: CASSGGGADTQYF.

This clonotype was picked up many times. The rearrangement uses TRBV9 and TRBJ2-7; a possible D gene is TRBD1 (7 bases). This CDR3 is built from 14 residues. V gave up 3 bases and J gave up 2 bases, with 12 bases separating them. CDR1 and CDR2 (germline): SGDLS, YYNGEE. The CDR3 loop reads CASSGAGQTYEQYF. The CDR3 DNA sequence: TGTGCCAGCAGCGGTGCGGGACAGACCTACGAGCAGTACTTC. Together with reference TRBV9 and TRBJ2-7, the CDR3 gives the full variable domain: DSGVTQTPKHLITATGQRVTLRCSPRSGDLSVYWYQQSLDQGLQFLIQYYNGEERAKGNILERFSAQQFPDLHSELNLSSLELGDSALYFCASSGAGQTYEQYFGPGTRLTVT.

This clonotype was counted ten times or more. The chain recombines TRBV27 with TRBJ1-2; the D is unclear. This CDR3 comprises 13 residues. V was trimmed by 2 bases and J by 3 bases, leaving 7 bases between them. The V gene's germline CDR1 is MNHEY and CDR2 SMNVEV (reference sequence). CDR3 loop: CASSLGEYYGYTF. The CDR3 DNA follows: TGTGCCAGCAGTTTAGGGGAATACTATGGCTACACCTTC.

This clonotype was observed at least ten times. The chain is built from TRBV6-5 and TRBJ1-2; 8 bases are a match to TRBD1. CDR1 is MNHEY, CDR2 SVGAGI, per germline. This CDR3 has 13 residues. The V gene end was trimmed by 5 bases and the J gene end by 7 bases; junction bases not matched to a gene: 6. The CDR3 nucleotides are TGTGCCAGCAGTCACCAAACAGGGGGTGGCTACACCTTC. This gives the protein CASSHQTGGGYTF.

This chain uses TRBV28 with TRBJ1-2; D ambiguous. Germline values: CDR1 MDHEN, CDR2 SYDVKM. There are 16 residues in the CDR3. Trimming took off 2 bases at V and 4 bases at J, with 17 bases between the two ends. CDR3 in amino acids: CASSLGLDGGRYGYTF. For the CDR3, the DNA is TGTGCCAGCAGTTTAGGATTGGACGGAGGACGCTATGGCTACACCTTC.